This T cell receptor (beta chain) was captured in a study of T cell changes during pregnancy in multiple sclerosis. Some clones are missing from TCRdb's copy, which holds only in-frame ones; the method was immunoSEQ multiplex PCR. Among roughly 66,000 clones listed, approximately 92% were seen once. CDR1 and CDR2 (germline): SNHLY, FYNNEI. V was pared by 7 bases and J by 3 bases, with 16 bases between. The CDR3 has 14 amino acids. This specimen was peripheral blood, taken in the first trimester of pregnancy. The origin of this receptor is a female donor with multiple sclerosis, enrolled in a pregnancy study. The chain links TRBV2 to TRBJ2-7; D may be TRBD1 (5 bases). The CDR3 region has the DNA TGTGCCAGCACTGAGGCGACAGCACTCTACGAGCAGTACTTC. It is translated as CASTEATALYEQYF.